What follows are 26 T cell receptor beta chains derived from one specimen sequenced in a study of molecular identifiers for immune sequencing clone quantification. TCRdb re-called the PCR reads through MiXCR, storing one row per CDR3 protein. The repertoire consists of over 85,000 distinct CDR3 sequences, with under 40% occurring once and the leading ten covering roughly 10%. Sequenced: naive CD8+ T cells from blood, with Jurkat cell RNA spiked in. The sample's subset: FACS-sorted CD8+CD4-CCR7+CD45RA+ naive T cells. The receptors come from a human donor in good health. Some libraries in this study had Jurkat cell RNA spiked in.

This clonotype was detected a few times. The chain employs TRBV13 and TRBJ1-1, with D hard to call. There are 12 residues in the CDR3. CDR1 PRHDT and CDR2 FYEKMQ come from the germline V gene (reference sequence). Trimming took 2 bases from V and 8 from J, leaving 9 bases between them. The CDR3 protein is CASSLLRAEAFF. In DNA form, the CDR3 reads TGTGCCAGCAGCTTACTCCGGGCAGAAGCTTTCTTT.

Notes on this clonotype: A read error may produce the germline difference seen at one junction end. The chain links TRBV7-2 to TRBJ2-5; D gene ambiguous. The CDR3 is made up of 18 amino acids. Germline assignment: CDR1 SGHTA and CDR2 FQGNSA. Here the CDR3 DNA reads TGTGCCAGCAGCTTAGTAGGCGAAACCTACTCGTACCATGAGACCCAGTACTTC. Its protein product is CASSLVGETYSYHETQYF.

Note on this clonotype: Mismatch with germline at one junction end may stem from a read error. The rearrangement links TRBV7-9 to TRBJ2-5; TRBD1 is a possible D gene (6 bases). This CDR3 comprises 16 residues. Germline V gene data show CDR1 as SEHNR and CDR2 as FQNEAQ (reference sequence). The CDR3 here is CASSFKSQGPQGTQYF. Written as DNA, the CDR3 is TGTGCCAGCAGCTTTAAGTCCCAGGGGCCCCAAGGGACCCAGTACTTC. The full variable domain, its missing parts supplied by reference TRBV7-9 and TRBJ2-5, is DTGVSQNPRHKITKRGQNVTFRCDPISEHNRLYWYRQTLGQGPEFLTYFQNEAQLEKSRLLSDRFSAERPKGSFSTLEIQRTEQGDSAMYLCASSFKSQGPQGTQYFGPGTRLLVL.

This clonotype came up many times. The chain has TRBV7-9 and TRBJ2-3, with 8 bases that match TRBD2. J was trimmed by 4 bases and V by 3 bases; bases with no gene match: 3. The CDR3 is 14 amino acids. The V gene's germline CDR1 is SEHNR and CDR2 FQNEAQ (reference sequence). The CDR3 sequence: CASSFSGMPDTQYF. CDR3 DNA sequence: TGTGCCAGCAGCTTTAGCGGGATGCCAGATACGCAGTATTTT. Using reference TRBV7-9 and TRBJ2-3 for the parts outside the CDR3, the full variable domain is DTGVSQNPRHKITKRGQNVTFRCDPISEHNRLYWYRQTLGQGPEFLTYFQNEAQLEKSRLLSDRFSAERPKGSFSTLEIQRTEQGDSAMYLCASSFSGMPDTQYFGPGTRLTVL.

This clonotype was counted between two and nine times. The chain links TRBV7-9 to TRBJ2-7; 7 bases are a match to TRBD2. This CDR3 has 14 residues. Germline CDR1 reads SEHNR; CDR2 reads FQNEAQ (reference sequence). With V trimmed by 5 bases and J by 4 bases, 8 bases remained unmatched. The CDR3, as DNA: TGTGCCAGCAGCCTGCTAGCGGATGGGTACGAGCAGTACTTC. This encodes CASSLLADGYEQYF.

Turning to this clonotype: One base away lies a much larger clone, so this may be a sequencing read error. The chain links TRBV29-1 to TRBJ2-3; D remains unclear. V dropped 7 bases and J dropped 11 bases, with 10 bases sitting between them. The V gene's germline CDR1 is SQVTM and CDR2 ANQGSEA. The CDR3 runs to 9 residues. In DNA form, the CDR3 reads TGCAGCGGTGAGCCCAGGCAGTATTTT. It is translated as CSGEPRQYF.

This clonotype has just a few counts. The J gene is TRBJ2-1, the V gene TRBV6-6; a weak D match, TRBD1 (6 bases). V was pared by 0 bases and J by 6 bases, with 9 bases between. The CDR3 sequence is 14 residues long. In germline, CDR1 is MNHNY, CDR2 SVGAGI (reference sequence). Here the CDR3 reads CASSYSTGGNEQFF. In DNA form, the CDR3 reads TGTGCCAGCAGTTACTCGACAGGAGGCAATGAGCAGTTCTTC.

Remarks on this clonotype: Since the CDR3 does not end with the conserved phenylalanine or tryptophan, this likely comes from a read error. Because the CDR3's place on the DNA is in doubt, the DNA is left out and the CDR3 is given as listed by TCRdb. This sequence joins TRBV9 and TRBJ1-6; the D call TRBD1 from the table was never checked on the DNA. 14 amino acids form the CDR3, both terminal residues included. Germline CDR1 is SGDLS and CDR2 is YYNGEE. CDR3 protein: CASSAPPSNSPLPI.

The CDR3 sequence: CATSRDRPGELFF. The CDR3 DNA sequence: TGTGCCACCAGCAGAGATCGCCCGGGGGAGCTGTTTTTT. The V gene is TRBV15, the J gene TRBJ2-2; no definite D call. Germline CDR1 and CDR2: LNHNV and YYDKDF (reference sequence). Deletions cut 0 bases from V and 8 bases from J, with 7 bases between. The length of the CDR3 is 13 residues.

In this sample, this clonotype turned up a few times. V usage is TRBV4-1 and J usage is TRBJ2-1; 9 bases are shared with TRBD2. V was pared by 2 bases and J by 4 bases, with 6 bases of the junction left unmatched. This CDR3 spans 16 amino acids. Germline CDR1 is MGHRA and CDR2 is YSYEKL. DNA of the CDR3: TGCGCCAGCAGCCAAAGAGCCCTAGCGGGATACAATGAGCAGTTCTTC. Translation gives CASSQRALAGYNEQFF.

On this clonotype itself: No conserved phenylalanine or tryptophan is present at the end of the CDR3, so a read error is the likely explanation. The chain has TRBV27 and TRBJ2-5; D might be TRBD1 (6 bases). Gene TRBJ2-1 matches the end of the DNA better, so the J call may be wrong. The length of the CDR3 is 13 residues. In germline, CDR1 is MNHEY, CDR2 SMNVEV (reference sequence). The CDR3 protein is CASRGTYQETQFI. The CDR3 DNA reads TGTGCCAGCCGAGGGACATACCAAGAGACCCAGTTCATC.

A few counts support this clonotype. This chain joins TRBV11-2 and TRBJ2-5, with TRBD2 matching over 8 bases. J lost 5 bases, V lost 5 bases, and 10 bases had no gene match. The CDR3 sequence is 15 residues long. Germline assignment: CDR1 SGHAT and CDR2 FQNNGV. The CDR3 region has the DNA TGTGCCAGCAGCATTAAAAGCGGGAGCGGGGAGACCCAGTACTTC. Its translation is CASSIKSGSGETQYF.

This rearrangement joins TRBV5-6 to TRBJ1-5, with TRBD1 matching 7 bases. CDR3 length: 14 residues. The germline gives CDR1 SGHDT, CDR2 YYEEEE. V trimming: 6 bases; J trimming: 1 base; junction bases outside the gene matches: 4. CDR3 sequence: CASTYRGSNQPQHF. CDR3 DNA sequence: TGTGCCAGCACCTACAGGGGCAGCAATCAGCCCCAGCATTTT.

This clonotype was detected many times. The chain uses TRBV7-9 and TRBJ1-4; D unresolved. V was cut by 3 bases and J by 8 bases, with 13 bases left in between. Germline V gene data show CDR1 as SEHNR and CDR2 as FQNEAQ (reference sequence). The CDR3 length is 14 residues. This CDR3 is CASSFGRPGEKLFF. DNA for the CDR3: TGTGCCAGCAGCTTTGGTCGCCCTGGGGAAAAACTGTTTTTT.

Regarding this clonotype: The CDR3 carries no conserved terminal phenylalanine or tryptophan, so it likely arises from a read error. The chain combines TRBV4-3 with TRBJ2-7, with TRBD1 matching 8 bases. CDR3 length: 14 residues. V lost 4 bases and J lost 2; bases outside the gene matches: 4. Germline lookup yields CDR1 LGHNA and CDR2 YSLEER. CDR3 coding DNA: TGCGCCAGCAGCCTAGGGGGACAGGCCTACGAGCAGTACTAC. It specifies CASSLGGQAYEQYY.

The chain's CDR3 is CASSQPLIGSTDTQYF. CDR3 nucleotides: TGTGCCAGCAGCCAGCCCCTTATAGGGAGCACAGATACGCAGTATTTT. The chain carries TRBV7-9 and TRBJ2-3; D not certain. CDR3 length: 16 amino acids. Germline V gene lookup returns CDR1 SEHNR and CDR2 FQNEAQ (reference sequence). V shed 5 bases and J shed 0 bases, with 15 bases lying between them.

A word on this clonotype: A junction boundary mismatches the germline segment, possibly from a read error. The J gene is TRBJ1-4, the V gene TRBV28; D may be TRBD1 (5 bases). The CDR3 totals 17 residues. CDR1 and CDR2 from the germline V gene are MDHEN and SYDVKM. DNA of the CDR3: TGTGCCAGCAGTTTGTCGGGGGACGGAACAACTAATGGAAAACTGTTTTTT. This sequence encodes CASSLSGDGTTNGKLFF.

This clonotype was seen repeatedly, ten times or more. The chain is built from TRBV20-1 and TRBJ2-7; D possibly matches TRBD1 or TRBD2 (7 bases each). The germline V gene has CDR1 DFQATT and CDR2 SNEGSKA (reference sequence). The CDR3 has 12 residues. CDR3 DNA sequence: TGCAGCGCCCCAGGGGGGGCCTACGAGCAGTACTTC. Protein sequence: CSAPGGAYEQYF.

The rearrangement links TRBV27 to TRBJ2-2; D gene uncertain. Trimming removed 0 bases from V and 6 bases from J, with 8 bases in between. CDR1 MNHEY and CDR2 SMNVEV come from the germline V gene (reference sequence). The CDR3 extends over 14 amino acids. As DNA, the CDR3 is TGTGCCAGCAGTTTATCTGGGCGGCCCGGGGAGCTGTTTTTT. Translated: CASSLSGRPGELFF.

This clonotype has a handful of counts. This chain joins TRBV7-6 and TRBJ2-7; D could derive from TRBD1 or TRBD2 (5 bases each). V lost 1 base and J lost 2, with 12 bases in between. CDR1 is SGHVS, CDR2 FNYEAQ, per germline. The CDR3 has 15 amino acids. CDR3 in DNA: TGTGCCAGCAGCTTAGGGGACGGCAGAACCTACGAGCAGTACTTC. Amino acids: CASSLGDGRTYEQYF.

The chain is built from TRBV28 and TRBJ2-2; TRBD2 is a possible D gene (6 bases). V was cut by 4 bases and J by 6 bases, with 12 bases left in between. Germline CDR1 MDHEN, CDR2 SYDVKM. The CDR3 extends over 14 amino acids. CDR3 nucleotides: TGTGCCAGCAGTTCCGGGAAGCGGGCCGGGGAGCTGTTTTTT. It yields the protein CASSSGKRAGELFF.

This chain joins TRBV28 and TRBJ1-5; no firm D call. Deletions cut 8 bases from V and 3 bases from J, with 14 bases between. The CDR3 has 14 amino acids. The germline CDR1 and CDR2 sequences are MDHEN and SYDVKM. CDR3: CASSFHMTNQPQHF. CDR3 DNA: TGTGCCAGCTCTTTTCACATGACCAATCAGCCCCAGCATTTT.

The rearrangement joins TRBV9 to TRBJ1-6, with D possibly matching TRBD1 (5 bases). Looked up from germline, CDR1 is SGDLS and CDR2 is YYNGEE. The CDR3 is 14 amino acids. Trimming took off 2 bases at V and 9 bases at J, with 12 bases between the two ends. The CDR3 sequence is CASSVQGRSSPLHF. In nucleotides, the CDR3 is TGTGCCAGCAGCGTTCAGGGCCGGAGTTCACCCCTCCACTTT.

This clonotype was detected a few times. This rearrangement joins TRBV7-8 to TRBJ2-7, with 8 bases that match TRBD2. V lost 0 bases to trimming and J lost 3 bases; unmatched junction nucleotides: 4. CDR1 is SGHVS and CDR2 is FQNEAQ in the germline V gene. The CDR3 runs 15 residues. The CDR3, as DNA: TGTGCCAGCAGCTTAGCCGGAAGCGGGAGCTACGAGCAGTACTTC. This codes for CASSLAGSGSYEQYF.

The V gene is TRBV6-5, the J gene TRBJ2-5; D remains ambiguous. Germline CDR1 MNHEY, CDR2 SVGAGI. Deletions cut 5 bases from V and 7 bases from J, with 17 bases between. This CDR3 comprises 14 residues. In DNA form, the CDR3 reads TGTGCCAGCAGTCCAAACGGACGGGCCGGGACCCAGTACTTC. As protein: CASSPNGRAGTQYF.

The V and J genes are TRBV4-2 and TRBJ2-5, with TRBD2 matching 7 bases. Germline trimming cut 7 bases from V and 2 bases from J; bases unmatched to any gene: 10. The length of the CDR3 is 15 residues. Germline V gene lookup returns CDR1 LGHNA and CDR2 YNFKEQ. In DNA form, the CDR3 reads TGTGCCAGCACTCAGCGGGATGGACTTCAAGAGACCCAGTACTTC. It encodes CASTQRDGLQETQYF.